This entry concerns a single T cell receptor (beta chain). Survey-level immunoSEQ v3.0 assays were run. Data came from immunoSEQ multiplex PCR; TCRdb stores just in-frame clones and leaves some out. The profile shows some 20,000 clones, about nine tenths of them singletons. The CDR3 length is 14 residues. The germline V gene has CDR1 PRHDT and CDR2 FYEKMQ (reference sequence). V lost 5 bases and J 4 bases, leaving 14 bases between the germline ends. This sample stems from a study of long-term antiretroviral therapy in people with HIV. This specimen consisted of unsorted PBMCs, obtained 0.5 years after starting antiretroviral therapy. The clonotype originates from a man in his forties with HIV. The chain combines TRBV13 with TRBJ1-2, with D possibly TRBD1 on 6 matching bases. For the CDR3, the DNA is TGTGCCAGCAGCCTGACGGGGGCGGGCTATGGCTACACCTTC. Its translation is CASSLTGAGYGYTF.